This passage covers 8 T cell receptor beta chains from one sample sequenced in a study of T cell repertoires in cytomegalovirus infection. Via MiXCR, TCRdb re-called the reads, giving one row per CDR3 protein. The sample consists of 560,000 or so distinct CDR3 sequences, about 15% of them appearing once. The sequencing input was CD8+ T cells from PBMCs. The receptors originated from a human donor in good health (CMV status not recorded). Some clones in this sample may be carry-over from other donors' samples.

This clonotype was observed a few times. The chain combines TRBV2 with TRBJ2-5; 12 bases line up with TRBD1. CDR1 is SNHLY and CDR2 is FYNNEI in the germline V gene. Losses at the gene ends were 4 bases for V and 4 bases for J; bases not matched to a gene: 4. This CDR3 contains 15 residues. The CDR3 DNA follows: TGTGCCAGCAGTGGGGGACAGGGGGCCCGAGAGACCCAGTACTTC. The encoded protein is CASSGGQGARETQYF. The variable domain in full, with the rest retrieved from reference TRBV2 and TRBJ2-5, is EPEVTQTPSHQVTQMGQEVILRCVPISNHLYFYWYRQILGQKVEFLVSFYNNEISEKSEIFDDQFSVERPDGSNFTLKIRSTKLEDSAMYFCASSGGQGARETQYFGPGTRLLVL.

This clonotype appeared many times. CDR3 region: CASSRISGRIGNEQFF. As DNA, the CDR3 is TGTGCCAGCAGCCGAATAAGCGGGAGAATCGGCAATGAGCAGTTCTTC. The genes are TRBV7-2 and TRBJ2-1, with 8 bases that match TRBD2. Germline V gene data show CDR1 as SGHTA and CDR2 as FQGNSA. CDR3 length equals 16 residues. With V trimmed by 5 bases and J by 6 bases, 12 bases remained unmatched.

This clonotype has just a few counts. V is TRBV29-1 and J is TRBJ2-5; 10 bases match TRBD1. This CDR3 region has 14 residues. Trimming removed 3 bases from V and 3 bases from J; junction bases left unmatched: 4. Germline V gene sequence: CDR1 SQVTM, CDR2 ANQGSEA. The CDR3 nucleotides read TGCAGCGTTGAGACTGGGACAGGGGAAGAGACCCAGTACTTC. This sequence encodes CSVETGTGEETQYF. Full variable domain (missing parts from reference TRBV29-1 and TRBJ2-5): SAVISQKPSRDICQRGTSLTIQCQVDSQVTMMFWYRQQPGQSLTLIATANQGSEATYESGFVIDKFPISRPNLTFSTLTVSNMSPEDSSIYLCSVETGTGEETQYFGPGTRLLVL.

V is TRBV10-3 and J is TRBJ2-7; 8 bases are a match to TRBD2. The CDR3 contains 14 residues. The germline gives CDR1 ENHRY, CDR2 SYGVKD. Trimming removed 6 bases from V and 3 bases from J; junction bases left unmatched: 7. This chain's CDR3 is CAIRDSGVLYEQYF. CDR3 coding DNA: TGTGCCATCAGGGATAGCGGGGTCCTCTACGAGCAGTACTTC.

The sample holds many counts of this clonotype. The chain couples TRBV19 to TRBJ2-7; possible D gene TRBD1, 6 bases. Deletions cut 1 base from V and 3 bases from J, with 13 bases between. The CDR3 has 15 residues. Germline V lookup: CDR1 LNHDA, CDR2 SQIVND (reference sequence). CDR3 protein: CASSIGDTGYYEQYF. CDR3 coding DNA: TGTGCCAGTAGTATAGGGGACACAGGGTACTACGAGCAGTACTTC.

This clonotype appeared a few times. This chain joins TRBV18 and TRBJ1-5; 8 bases fit TRBD1. The V gene end was trimmed by 6 bases and the J gene end by 6 bases; junction bases not matched to a gene: 10. The CDR3 loop spans 15 amino acids. CDR1 KGHSH and CDR2 LQKENI come from the germline V gene. For the CDR3, the DNA is TGTGCCAGCTCCCCCGGACAGGGCCAGGGTCAGCCCCAGCATTTT. The encoded protein is CASSPGQGQGQPQHF.

This clonotype was found many times. The rearrangement joins TRBV27 to TRBJ2-5, with 10 bases fitting TRBD2. Germline loops: CDR1 MNHEY, CDR2 SMNVEV (reference sequence). The CDR3 totals 16 residues. Trimming took 4 bases from V and 3 from J; bases not matched to a gene: 8. CDR3 nucleotide sequence: TGTGCCAGCAGTTCGATCCCGGGACTAGCGAAAGAGACCCAGTACTTC. It yields the protein CASSSIPGLAKETQYF.

This clonotype was seen more than once but under ten times. The J gene is TRBJ1-6, the V gene TRBV6-6; no clear D gene. This CDR3 contains 14 residues. CDR1 is MNHNY, CDR2 SVGAGI, per germline (reference sequence). V lost 7 bases and J 7 bases, leaving 14 bases between the germline ends. The CDR3 protein is CASTTGSRNSPLHF. In nucleotides, the CDR3 is TGTGCCAGCACCACGGGCTCGAGAAATTCACCCCTCCACTTT.